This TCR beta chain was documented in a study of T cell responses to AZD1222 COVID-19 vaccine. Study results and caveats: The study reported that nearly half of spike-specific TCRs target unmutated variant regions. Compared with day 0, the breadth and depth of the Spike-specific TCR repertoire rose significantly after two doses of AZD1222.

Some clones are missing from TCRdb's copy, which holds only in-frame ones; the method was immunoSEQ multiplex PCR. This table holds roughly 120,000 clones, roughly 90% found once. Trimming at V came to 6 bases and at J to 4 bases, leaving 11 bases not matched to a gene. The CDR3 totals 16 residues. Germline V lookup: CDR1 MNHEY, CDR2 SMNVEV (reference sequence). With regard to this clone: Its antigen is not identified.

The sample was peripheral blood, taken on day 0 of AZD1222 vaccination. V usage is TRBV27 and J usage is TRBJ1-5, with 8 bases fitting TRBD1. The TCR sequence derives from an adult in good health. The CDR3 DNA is TGTGCCAGCAGCCATTCCGGGACAGGAGAGAATCAGCCCCAGCATTTT. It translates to CASSHSGTGENQPQHF.